This TCR beta chain was identified in a study of graft-versus-host responses after intestinal transplantation. The overall study: The recipients all started with anti-thymocyte globulin induction and then took tacrolimus and steroids for 3 to 4 years.

On this clone itself: Its cognate antigen is unknown.

Points from the study as a whole: There were GvH clones found in recipient marrow, and some of them appeared first in ileum or blood.

Profiled with immunoSEQ multiplex PCR; TCRdb holds only in-frame clones, not every one. The repertoire holds approximately 100,000 clones, with over 85% as singletons. Germline CDR1 is SGDLS and CDR2 is YYNGEE. Trimming removed 0 bases from V and 6 bases from J; junction bases left unmatched: 11. This CDR3 has 16 amino acids. V gene TRBV9 combines with J gene TRBJ1-2; TRBD1 aligns across 7 bases. This TCR was recovered from a human donor who received an intestinal transplant. Sequencing used unstimulated CD8+ T cells sorted from spleen or lymph node cells, obtained before intestinal transplant. Written as DNA, the CDR3 is TGTGCCAGCAGCGTAGATCGTACAGGGGAAATAGATGGCTACACCTTC. Translated, it gives CASSVDRTGEIDGYTF.